This TCR beta chain was sequenced during a study of blood T cell repertoires in COVID-19. Method: immunoSEQ multiplex PCR; TCRdb's copy keeps in-frame clones and lacks some. The table lists roughly 120,000 clones, about 88% of them singletons, with 3.3% in the top ten. CDR3 size: 18 residues. Trimming removed 0 bases from V and 0 bases from J, with 13 bases in between. From germline, CDR1 is SGHRS and CDR2 YFSETQ. This clonotype originated in a woman between 45 and 65 years old with acute or convalescent COVID-19. Material: peripheral blood. This chain links TRBV5-1 with TRBJ2-6, with D maybe TRBD2 (5 bases). CDR3 in amino acids: CASSLGGSAASGANVLTF. CDR3 DNA: TGCGCCAGCAGCTTGGGGGGTAGCGCCGCCTCTGGGGCCAACGTCCTGACTTTC.